The present TCR beta chain was sequenced within a study of blood T cells in healthy people across ages. Study results and limitations: Naive T cell percentage strongly correlated with TCR beta diversity. Long-lived donors carried more naive CD4+ cells and greater diversity than aged donors. TCR beta diversity, measured per million T cells, fell in a roughly linear way with age.

The CDR3 covers 13 residues. V was pared by 5 bases and J by 5 bases, with 9 bases between. The germline gives CDR1 SGHTA, CDR2 FQGNSA. A second PCR, run for about 7 to 11 cycles, used a sample-barcoded 5' primer plus a J-beta primer mix. One entry per CDR3 protein, called by TCRdb with MiXCR from the 5' RACE reads. The table lists over 950,000 distinct CDR3 sequences, roughly two fifths of them singletons, with roughly 13% in the top ten. Sample donors were healthy Caucasian individuals that came from Russia, aged roughly 6 to 95. Regarding this clonotype: Its antigen is not known.

The material sequenced was blood. The chain employs TRBV7-2 and TRBJ2-2; unclear D gene. This TCR was recovered from a man between 18 and 29 years old in good health. Here the CDR3 reads CASSTQITGELFF. The CDR3 DNA follows: TGTGCCAGCAGCACTCAGATAACCGGGGAGCTGTTTTTT. Complete variable domain (other parts from reference TRBV7-2 and TRBJ2-2): GAGVSQSPSNKVTEKGKDVELRCDPISGHTALYWYRQSLGQGLEFLIYFQGNSAPDKSGLPSDRFSAERTGGSVSTLTIQRTQQEDSAVYLCASSTQITGELFFGEGSRLTVL.